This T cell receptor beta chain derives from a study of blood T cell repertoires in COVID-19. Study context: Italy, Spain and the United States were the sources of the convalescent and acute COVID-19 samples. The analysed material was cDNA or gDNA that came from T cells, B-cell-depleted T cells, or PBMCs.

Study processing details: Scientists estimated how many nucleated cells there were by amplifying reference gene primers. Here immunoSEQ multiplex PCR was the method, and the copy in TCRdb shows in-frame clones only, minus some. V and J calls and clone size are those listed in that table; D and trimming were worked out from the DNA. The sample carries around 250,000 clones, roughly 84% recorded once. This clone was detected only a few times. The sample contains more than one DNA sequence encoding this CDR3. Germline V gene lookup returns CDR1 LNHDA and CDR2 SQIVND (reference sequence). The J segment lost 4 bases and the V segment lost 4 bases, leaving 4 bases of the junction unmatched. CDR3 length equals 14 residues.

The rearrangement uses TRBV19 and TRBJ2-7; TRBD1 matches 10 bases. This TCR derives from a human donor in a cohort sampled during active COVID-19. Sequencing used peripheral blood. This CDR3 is CASSTPGQGYEQYF. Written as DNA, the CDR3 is TGTGCCAGTAGTACACCGGGACAGGGGTACGAGCAGTACTTC.